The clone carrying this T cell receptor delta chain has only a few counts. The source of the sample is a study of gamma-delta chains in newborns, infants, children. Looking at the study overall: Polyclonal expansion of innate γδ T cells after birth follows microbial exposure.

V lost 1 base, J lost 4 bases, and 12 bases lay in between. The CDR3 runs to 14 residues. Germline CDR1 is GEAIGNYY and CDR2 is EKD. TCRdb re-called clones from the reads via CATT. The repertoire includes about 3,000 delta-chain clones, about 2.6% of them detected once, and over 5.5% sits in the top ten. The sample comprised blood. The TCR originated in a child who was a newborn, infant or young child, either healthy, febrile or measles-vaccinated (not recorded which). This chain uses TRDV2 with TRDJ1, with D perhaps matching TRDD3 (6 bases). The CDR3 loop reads CACDTLGKRDKLIF. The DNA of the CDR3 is TGTGCCTGTGACACGCTGGGGAAGCGCGATAAACTCATCTTT.